This T cell receptor (beta chain) originates from a study of identical twins. Study results and limitations: While abundant cord blood beta clonotypes carried fewer insertions, memory repertoires showed no such pattern. The study based its conclusions on cross-sectional statistical analysis and did not follow the same donors.

Trimming took 2 bases from V and 0 from J, leaving 9 bases between them. The CDR3 length is 15 residues. Per germline, CDR1 SGHRS and CDR2 YFSETQ. TCRdb recomputed calls from the 5' RACE reads with MiXCR, one row per CDR3 protein. The sample contains hundreds of thousands of distinct CDR3 sequences, around 24% of which appear only once. In its sample, this clonotype was seen many times. No antigen is known for it. The same data also contributed to another study, on yellow fever vaccine responses in identical twins.

The chain is built from TRBV5-1 and TRBJ2-1; tentatively, D is TRBD2 (5 bases). Source material: CD4+ T cells sorted from blood. The receptor was derived from a woman aged 18 to 35 in good health. CDR3 residues: CASSLTGSSYNEQFF. DNA of the CDR3: TGCGCCAGCAGCTTAACGGGAAGCTCCTACAATGAGCAGTTCTTC.